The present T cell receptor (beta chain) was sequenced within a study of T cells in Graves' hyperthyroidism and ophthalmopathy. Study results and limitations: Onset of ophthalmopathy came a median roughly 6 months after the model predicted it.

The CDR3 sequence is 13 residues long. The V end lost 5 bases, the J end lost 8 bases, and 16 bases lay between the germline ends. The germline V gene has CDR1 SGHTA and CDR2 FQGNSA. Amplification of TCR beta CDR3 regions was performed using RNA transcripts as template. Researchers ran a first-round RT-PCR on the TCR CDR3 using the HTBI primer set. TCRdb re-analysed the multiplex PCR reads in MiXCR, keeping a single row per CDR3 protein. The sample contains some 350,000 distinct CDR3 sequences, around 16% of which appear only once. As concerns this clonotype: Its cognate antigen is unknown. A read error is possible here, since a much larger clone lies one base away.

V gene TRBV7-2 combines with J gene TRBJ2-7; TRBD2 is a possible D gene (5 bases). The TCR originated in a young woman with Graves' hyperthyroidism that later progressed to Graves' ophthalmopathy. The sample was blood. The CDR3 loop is CASSPTQNGKQYF. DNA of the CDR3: TGTGCCAGCAGCCCGACGCAGAACGGGAAGCAGTACTTC. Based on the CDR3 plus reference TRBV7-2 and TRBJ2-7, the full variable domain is GAGVSQSPSNKVTEKGKDVELRCDPISGHTALYWYRQSLGQGLEFLIYFQGNSAPDKSGLPSDRFSAERTGGSVSTLTIQRTQQEDSAVYLCASSPTQNGKQYFGPGTRLTVT.